The sequence of this TCR delta chain was determined in a study of γδ T cells in repeated Plasmodium falciparum infection. Across the whole study: Age- and gender-matched Australian children served as comparison for malaria-exposed Malian children. Each infection was followed by sampling at 21 days, plus baseline and some pre-infection draws. Findings of the study overall: Malian children's Vdelta2-negative repertoires appeared more expanded and less diverse than Australians'. Many TCRgamma sequences overlapped between individuals in stable Vgamma9/Vdelta2+ repertoires.

The CDR3 has 21 residues. CDR1 is TSWWSYY and CDR2 is QGS in the germline V gene. TCRdb re-called the multiplex PCR reads via CATT. Of tens of thousands of delta-chain clones in the sample, over 1.5% were seen once. This clone was recorded at least ten times. The antigen is undetermined. This could be a read error, since a much larger clone is one nucleotide away. The same CDR3 can be traced to other DNA sequences in this sample. Flow sorting of PBMC yielded separate Vgamma9/Vdelta2+ and Vdelta2-negative gammadelta T cell populations for bulk repertoire analysis. This clonotype was obtained from a pool of human donors (malaria-infected and uninfected, not separated). Sequenced sample: gamma-delta T cells from blood. The genes are TRDV1 and TRDJ1; TRDD3 matches 7 bases. The CDR3: CALGAVPIRRTGAKYTDKLIF. The CDR3 nucleotides are TGTGCTCTTGGGGCAGTACCAATACGACGTACTGGGGCCAAGTACACCGATAAGCTCATCTTT.